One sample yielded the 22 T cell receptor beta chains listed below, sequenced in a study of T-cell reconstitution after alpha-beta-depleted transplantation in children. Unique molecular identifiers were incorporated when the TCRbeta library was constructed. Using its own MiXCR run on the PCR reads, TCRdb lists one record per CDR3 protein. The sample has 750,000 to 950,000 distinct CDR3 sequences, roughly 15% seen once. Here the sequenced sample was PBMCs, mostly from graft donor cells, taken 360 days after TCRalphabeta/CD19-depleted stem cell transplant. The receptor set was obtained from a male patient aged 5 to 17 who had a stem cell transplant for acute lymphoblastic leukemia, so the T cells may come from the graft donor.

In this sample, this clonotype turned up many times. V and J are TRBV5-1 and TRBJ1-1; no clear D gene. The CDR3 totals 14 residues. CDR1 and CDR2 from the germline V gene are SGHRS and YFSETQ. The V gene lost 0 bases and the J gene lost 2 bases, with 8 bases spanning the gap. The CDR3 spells CASSLASPNTEAFF. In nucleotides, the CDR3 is TGCGCCAGCAGCTTGGCGAGCCCAAACACTGAAGCTTTCTTT.

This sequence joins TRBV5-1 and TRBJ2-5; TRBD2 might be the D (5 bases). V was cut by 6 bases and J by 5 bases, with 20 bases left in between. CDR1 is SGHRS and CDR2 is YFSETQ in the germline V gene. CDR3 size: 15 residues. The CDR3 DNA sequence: TGCGCCAGCAAGGGCCTAGCCCCGATATTGGAGACCCAGTACTTC. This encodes CASKGLAPILETQYF.

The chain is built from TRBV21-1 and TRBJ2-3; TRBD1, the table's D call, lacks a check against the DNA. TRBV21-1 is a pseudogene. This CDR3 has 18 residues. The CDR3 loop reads CASSKTPASLPFTDTQYF. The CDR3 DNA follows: TGTGCCAGCAGCAAGACCCCGGCCTCGCTGCCATTCACAGATACGCAGTATTTT.

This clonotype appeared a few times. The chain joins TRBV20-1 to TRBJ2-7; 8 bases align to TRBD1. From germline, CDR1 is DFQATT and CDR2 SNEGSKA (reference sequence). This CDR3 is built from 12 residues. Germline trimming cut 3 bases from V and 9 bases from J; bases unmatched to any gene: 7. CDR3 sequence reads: CSARRTGFMQYF. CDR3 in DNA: TGCAGTGCTAGGCGGACAGGGTTTATGCAGTACTTC.

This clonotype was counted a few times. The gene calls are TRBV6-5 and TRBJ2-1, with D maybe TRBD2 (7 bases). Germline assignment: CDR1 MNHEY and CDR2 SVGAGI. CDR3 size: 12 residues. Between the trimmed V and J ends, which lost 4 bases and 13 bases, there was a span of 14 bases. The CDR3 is CASSSYGGAQFF. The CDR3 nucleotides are TGTGCCAGCAGTTCCTATGGGGGGGCCCAGTTCTTC.

CDR3 DNA sequence: TGTGCCAGCAGCTTGTCCTTTTCGTGGGGGAGATCCGAGCAGTACTTC. This codes for CASSLSFSWGRSEQYF. The rearrangement joins TRBV11-2 to TRBJ2-7, with D perhaps assigned TRBD1 or TRBD2 (5 bases each). This CDR3 comprises 16 residues. Germline V gene lookup returns CDR1 SGHAT and CDR2 FQNNGV. V was clipped by 3 bases and J by 6 bases, with 21 bases between them.

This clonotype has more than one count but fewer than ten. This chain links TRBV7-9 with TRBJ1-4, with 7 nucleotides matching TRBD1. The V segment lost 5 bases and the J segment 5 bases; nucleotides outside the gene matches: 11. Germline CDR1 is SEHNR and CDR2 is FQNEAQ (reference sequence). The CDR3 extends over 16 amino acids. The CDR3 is CASSPGTGQSNEKLFF. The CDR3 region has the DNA TGTGCCAGCAGCCCGGGGACGGGACAGTCCAATGAAAAACTGTTTTTT.

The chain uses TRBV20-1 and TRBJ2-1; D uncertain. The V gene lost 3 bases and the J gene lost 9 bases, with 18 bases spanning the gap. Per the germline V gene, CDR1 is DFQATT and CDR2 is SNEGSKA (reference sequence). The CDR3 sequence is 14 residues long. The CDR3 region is CSASLPDSSSEQFF. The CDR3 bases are TGCAGTGCTAGTTTGCCCGACTCCTCCAGTGAGCAGTTCTTC.

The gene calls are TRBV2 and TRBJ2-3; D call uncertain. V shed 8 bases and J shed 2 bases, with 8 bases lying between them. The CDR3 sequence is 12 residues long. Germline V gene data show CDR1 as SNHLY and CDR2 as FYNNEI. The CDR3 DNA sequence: TGTGCCAGCCGGGCGCCCACAGATACGCAGTATTTT. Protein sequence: CASRAPTDTQYF.

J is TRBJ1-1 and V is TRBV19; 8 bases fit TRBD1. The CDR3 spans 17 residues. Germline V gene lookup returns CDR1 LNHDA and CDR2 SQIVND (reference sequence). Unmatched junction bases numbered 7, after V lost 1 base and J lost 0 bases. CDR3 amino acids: CASSIGRQGRMNTEAFF. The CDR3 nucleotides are TGTGCCAGTAGTATAGGGCGACAGGGGAGAATGAACACTGAAGCTTTCTTT.

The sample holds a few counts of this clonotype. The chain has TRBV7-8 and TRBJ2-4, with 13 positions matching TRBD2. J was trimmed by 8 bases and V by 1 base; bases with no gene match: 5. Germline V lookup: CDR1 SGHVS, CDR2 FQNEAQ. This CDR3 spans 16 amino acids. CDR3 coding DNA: TGTGCCAGCAGCTTAGGGACTAGCGGGAGTTGGCACATTCAGTACTTC. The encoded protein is CASSLGTSGSWHIQYF.

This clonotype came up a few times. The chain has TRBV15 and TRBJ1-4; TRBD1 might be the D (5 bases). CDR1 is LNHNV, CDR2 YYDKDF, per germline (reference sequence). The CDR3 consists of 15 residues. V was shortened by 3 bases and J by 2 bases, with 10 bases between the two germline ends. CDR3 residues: CATSRGGATNEKLFF. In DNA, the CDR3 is TGTGCCACCAGCAGGGGAGGGGCTACTAATGAAAAACTGTTTTTT.

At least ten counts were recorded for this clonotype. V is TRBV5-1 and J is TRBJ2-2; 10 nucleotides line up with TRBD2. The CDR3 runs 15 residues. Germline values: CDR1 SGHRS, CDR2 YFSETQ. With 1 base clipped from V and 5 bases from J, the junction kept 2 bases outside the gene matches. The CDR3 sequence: CASSLTSGITGELFF. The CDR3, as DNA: TGCGCCAGCAGCTTGACTAGCGGGATAACCGGGGAGCTGTTTTTT.

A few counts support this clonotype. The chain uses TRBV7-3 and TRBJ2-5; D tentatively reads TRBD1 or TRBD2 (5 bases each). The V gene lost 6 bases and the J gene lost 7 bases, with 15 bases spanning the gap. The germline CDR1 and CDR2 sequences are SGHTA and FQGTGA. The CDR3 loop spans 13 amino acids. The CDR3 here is CASSPRGDGTQYF. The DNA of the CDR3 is TGTGCCAGCAGTCCAAGAGGGGACGGGACCCAGTACTTC.

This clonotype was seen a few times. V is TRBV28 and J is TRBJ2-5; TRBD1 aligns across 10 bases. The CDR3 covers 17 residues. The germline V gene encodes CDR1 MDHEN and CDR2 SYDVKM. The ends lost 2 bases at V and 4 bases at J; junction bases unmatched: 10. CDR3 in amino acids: CASSLALTGGNGETQYF. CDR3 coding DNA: TGTGCCAGCAGTTTAGCATTGACAGGGGGCAATGGAGAGACCCAGTACTTC.

The CDR3 DNA reads TGTGCCAGCAGCTTATCGGCCCTCCTTGGGAGCGAGCAGTACTTC. This gives the protein CASSLSALLGSEQYF. V gene TRBV7-9 combines with J gene TRBJ2-7, with a possible D match to TRBD2 (5 bases). Trimming took off 2 bases at V and 6 bases at J, with 17 bases between the two ends. Germline V gene data show CDR1 as SEHNR and CDR2 as FQNEAQ (reference sequence). The CDR3 consists of 15 residues.

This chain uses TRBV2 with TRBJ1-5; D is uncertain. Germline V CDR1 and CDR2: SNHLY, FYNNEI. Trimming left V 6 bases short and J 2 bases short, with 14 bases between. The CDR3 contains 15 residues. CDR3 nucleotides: TGTGCCAGCAGAACGGGCCTTCTAGGCAATCAGCCCCAGCATTTT. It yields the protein CASRTGLLGNQPQHF.

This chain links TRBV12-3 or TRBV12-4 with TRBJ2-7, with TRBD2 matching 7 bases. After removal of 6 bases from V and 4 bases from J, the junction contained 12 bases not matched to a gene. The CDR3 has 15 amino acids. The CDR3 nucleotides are TGTGCCAGCAGCAAGGGAGGGGCAGGAGGGTACGAGCAGTACTTC. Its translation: CASSKGGAGGYEQYF.

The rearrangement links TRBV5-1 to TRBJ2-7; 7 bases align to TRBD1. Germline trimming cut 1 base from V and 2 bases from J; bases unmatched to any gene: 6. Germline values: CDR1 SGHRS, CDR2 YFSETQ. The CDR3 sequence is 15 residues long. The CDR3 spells CASSLWQGTAYEQYF. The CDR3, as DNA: TGCGCCAGCAGCTTGTGGCAGGGGACAGCCTACGAGCAGTACTTC. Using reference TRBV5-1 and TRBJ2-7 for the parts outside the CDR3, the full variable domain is KAGVTQTPRYLIKTRGQQVTLSCSPISGHRSVSWYQQTPGQGLQFLFEYFSETQRNKGNFPGRFSGRQFSNSRSEMNVSTLELGDSALYLCASSLWQGTAYEQYFGPGTRLTVT.

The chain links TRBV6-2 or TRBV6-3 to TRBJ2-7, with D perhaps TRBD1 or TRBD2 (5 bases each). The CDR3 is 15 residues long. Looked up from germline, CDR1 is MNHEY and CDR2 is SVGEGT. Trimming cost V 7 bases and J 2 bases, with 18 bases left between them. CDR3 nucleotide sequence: TGTGCCAGCATGGGACGAGGGGCCCCCACCTACGAGCAGTACTTC. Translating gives CASMGRGAPTYEQYF.

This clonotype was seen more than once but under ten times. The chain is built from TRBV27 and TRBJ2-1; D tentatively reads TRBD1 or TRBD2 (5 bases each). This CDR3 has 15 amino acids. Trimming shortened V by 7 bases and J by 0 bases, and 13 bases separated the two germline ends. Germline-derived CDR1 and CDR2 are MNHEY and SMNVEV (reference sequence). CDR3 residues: CASTAGAFSYNEQFF. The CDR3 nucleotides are TGTGCCAGCACCGCCGGGGCGTTCTCCTACAATGAGCAGTTCTTC.

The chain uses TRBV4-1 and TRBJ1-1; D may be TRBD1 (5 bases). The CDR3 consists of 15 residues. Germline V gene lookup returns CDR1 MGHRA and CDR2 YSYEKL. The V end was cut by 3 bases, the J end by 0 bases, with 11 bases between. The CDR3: CASSHREGLNTEAFF. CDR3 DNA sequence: TGCGCCAGCAGCCACAGGGAGGGGCTGAACACTGAAGCTTTCTTT.